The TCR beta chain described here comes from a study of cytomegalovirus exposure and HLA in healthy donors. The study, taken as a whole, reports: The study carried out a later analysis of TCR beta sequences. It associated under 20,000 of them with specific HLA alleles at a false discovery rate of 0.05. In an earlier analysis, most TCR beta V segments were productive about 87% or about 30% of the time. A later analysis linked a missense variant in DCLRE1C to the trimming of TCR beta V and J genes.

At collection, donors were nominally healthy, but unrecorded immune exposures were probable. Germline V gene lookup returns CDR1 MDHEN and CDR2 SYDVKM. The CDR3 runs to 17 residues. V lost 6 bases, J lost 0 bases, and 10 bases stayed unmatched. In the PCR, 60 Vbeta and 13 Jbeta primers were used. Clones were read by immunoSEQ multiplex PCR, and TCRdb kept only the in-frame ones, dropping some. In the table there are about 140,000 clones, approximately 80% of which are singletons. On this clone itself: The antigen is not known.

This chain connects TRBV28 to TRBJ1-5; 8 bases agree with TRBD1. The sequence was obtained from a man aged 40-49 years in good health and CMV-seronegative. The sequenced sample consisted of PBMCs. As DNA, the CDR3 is TGTGCCAGCAGCTCGGGACAGGCGCCTTATAGCAATCAGCCCCAGCATTTT. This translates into CASSSGQAPYSNQPQHF.